These 25 T cell receptor beta chains came from one sample sequenced in a study of post-analysis software for immune sequencing data. The study's findings and limits: Higher frequency in patients than in controls was seen for roughly five TRBV segments, with TRBV5-6, TRBV5-1 and TRBV20-1 among them.

These receptors lack a known antigen. cDNA libraries of TCR beta carried unique molecular identifiers. TCRdb independently ran MiXCR on the PCR reads; one entry per CDR3 protein. The repertoire holds fewer than 850,000 distinct CDR3 sequences, 30% seen once, with about 0.5% in the top ten. Sequenced sample: blood. These receptors came from a girl aged 5-17 years with multiple sclerosis.

The CDR3 loop is CASSSDLAGAYNEQFF. In nucleotides, the CDR3 is TGTGCCAGCAGCTCCGACCTAGCGGGAGCCTACAATGAGCAGTTCTTC. J is TRBJ2-1 and V is TRBV7-8, with TRBD2 matching over 10 bases. Germline V gene lookup returns CDR1 SGHVS and CDR2 FQNEAQ. Germline trimming cut 4 bases from V and 2 bases from J; bases unmatched to any gene: 5. The CDR3 extends over 16 amino acids.

The rearrangement uses TRBV6-2 or TRBV6-3 and TRBJ2-1; D not resolved. V was clipped by 6 bases and J by 2 bases, with 17 bases between them. From germline, CDR1 is MNHEY and CDR2 SVGEGT. The CDR3 has 16 amino acids. This CDR3 reads CASSSPLHSTYNEQFF. CDR3 bases: TGTGCCAGCAGCTCCCCCCTGCACTCTACCTACAATGAGCAGTTCTTC.

This clonotype was seen a few times. J is TRBJ2-7 and V is TRBV29-1; D is perhaps TRBD1 (5 bases). V lost 4 bases and J lost 0, with 10 bases in between. The length of the CDR3 is 13 residues. CDR1 and CDR2 from the germline V gene are SQVTM and ANQGSEA. The CDR3 spells CSVVRQNSYEQYF. In DNA, the CDR3 is TGCAGCGTTGTGCGACAGAACTCCTACGAGCAGTACTTC.

This clonotype was observed a few times. V gene TRBV4-3 combines with J gene TRBJ2-2; TRBD1 agrees at 7 bases. J lost 0 bases, V lost 0 bases, and 10 bases had no gene match. Germline-derived CDR1 and CDR2 are LGHNA and YSLEER. The CDR3 has 19 residues. CDR3: CASSQDWGGQAANTGELFF. The CDR3 DNA is TGCGCCAGCAGCCAAGATTGGGGCGGACAGGCTGCGAACACCGGGGAGCTGTTTTTT.

The rearrangement uses TRBV29-1 and TRBJ2-5; the D gene is possibly TRBD2 (6 bases). The DNA end is more similar to TRBJ2-7, so the J call may be wrong. Germline-derived CDR1 and CDR2 are SQVTM and ANQGSEA. The CDR3 runs to 14 residues. CDR3 protein: CSVVPGAPSGEQYF. CDR3 coding DNA: TGCAGCGTTGTCCCGGGAGCCCCCTCGGGCGAGCAGTACTTC.

The chain has TRBV6-2 or TRBV6-3 and TRBJ1-5; a possible D gene is TRBD1 (6 bases). Germline CDR1 reads MNHEY; CDR2 reads SVGEGT. Trimming removed 5 bases at V and 2 bases at J, with 13 bases between. The length of the CDR3 is 15 residues. The CDR3 spells CASSSDRRGNQPQHF. Here the CDR3 DNA reads TGTGCCAGCAGTAGTGACAGGAGGGGCAATCAGCCCCAGCATTTT.

This chain uses TRBV20-1 with TRBJ1-6; TRBD1 might be the D (5 bases). The CDR3 sequence is 14 residues long. Trimming stripped 6 bases from V and 7 bases from J, with 16 bases between. The germline V gene has CDR1 DFQATT and CDR2 SNEGSKA (reference sequence). The CDR3 spells CSAKRDAGNSPLHF. DNA for the CDR3: TGCAGTGCAAAAAGGGACGCTGGGAATTCACCCCTCCACTTT.

This chain links TRBV7-2 with TRBJ2-7; 8 bases map to TRBD1. The CDR3 extends over 15 amino acids. Per germline, CDR1 SGHTA and CDR2 FQGNSA. J lost 2 bases, V lost 6 bases, and 9 bases had no gene match. The CDR3: CASRATGGSTYEQYF. The CDR3 nucleotides read TGTGCCAGCAGGGCAACAGGGGGATCTACCTACGAGCAGTACTTC.

Of note for this clonotype: A much larger clonotype is one base distant, so this may be a read error. The genes are TRBV29-1 and TRBJ1-2, with TRBD1 as a possible D gene (6 bases). There are 14 residues in the CDR3. The germline V gene encodes CDR1 SQVTM and CDR2 ANQGSEA. Trimming pared 4 bases from V and 6 bases from J, leaving 18 bases between. In DNA form, the CDR3 reads TGCAGCGTTGTTTCGGGGGCCAACTCCCATGGCTACACCTTC. Translated, it gives CSVVSGANSHGYTF.

The V and J genes are TRBV12-3 or TRBV12-4 and TRBJ1-2, with a weak D call TRBD1 (5 bases). Trimming shortened V by 5 bases and J by 4 bases, and 14 bases separated the two germline ends. The CDR3 extends over 14 amino acids. The CDR3 is CASSRARGGYGYTF. The CDR3 DNA reads TGTGCCAGCAGTAGGGCAAGGGGTGGCTATGGCTACACCTTC.

The chain employs TRBV6-1 and TRBJ1-2; D may be TRBD1 (6 bases). Trimming took 4 bases from V and 0 from J, leaving 18 bases between them. The CDR3 has 17 residues. Germline V CDR1 and CDR2: MNHNS, SASEGT. CDR3 amino acids: CASSGRDKRKTNYGYTF. DNA for the CDR3: TGTGCCAGCAGTGGCCGGGACAAGCGAAAAACTAACTATGGCTACACCTTC.

With respect to this clonotype: Being one base from a much bigger clone, this may be a read error. The gene calls are TRBV15 and TRBJ2-2; tentatively, D is TRBD2 (6 bases). The CDR3 consists of 15 residues. The germline gives CDR1 LNHNV, CDR2 YYDKDF (reference sequence). The CDR3 spells CATSGDTGGSGELFF. Written as DNA, the CDR3 is TGTGCCACCAGCGGAGACACCGGGGGATCCGGGGAGCTGTTTTTT. Variable domain in full (rest from reference TRBV15 and TRBJ2-2): DAMVIQNPRYQVTQFGKPVTLSCSQTLNHNVMYWYQQKSSQAPKLLFHYYDKDFNNEADTPDNFQSRRPNTSFCFLDIRSPGLGDTAMYLCATSGDTGGSGELFFGEGSRLTVL.

V gene TRBV7-6 combines with J gene TRBJ2-2, with D perhaps TRBD1 (5 bases). Trimming left V 1 base short and J 3 bases short, with 12 bases between. This CDR3 comprises 16 residues. The germline V gene has CDR1 SGHVS and CDR2 FNYEAQ. The CDR3 DNA is TGTGCCAGCAGCTTAGGGCAGGGATCGGACACCGGGGAGCTGTTTTTT. This gives the protein CASSLGQGSDTGELFF.

This clonotype has only a few counts. CDR3 sequence: CASSPGRNSPLHF. CDR3 coding DNA: TGTGCCAGCAGCCCGGGACGTAATTCACCCCTCCACTTT. J is TRBJ1-6 and V is TRBV4-2, with D possibly matching TRBD1 (5 bases). Germline V CDR1 and CDR2: LGHNA, YNFKEQ. CDR3 length equals 13 residues. Between the trimmed V and J ends, which lost 4 bases and 6 bases, there was a span of 7 bases.

The table lists this clonotype with many counts. This chain joins TRBV20-1 and TRBJ2-7; no firm D call. Trimming removed 5 bases at V and 3 bases at J, with 8 bases between. This CDR3 has 11 residues. CDR1 is DFQATT, CDR2 SNEGSKA, per germline (reference sequence). CDR3 amino acids: CSAEEIYEQYF. CDR3 sequence (DNA): TGCAGTGCTGAGGAGATCTACGAGCAGTACTTC.

V and J are TRBV7-9 and TRBJ2-7; 12 bases are shared with TRBD2. Looked up from germline, CDR1 is SEHNR and CDR2 is FQNEAQ (reference sequence). This CDR3 is built from 15 residues. Trimming took 6 bases from V and 1 from J; bases not matched to a gene: 4. The chain's CDR3 is CASSHLAGGSYEQYF. CDR3 nucleotide sequence: TGTGCCAGCAGTCACCTAGCGGGAGGGTCCTACGAGCAGTACTTC.

V is TRBV29-1 and J is TRBJ1-1; D is possibly TRBD1 (5 bases). V shed 4 bases and J shed 5 bases, with 14 bases lying between them. The CDR3 runs to 13 residues. Germline CDR1 and CDR2: SQVTM and ANQGSEA. CDR3 residues: CSVVRGGGTEAFF. As DNA, the CDR3 is TGCAGCGTTGTACGCGGGGGAGGGACTGAAGCTTTCTTT.

V usage is TRBV5-1 and J usage is TRBJ2-1; TRBD1 matches at 10 bases. CDR1 is SGHRS and CDR2 is YFSETQ in the germline V gene. The V and J ends lost 3 bases and 8 bases, in that order; junction bases with no gene match: 5. The CDR3 spans 14 residues. The CDR3 is CASSWGGQGYEQFF. CDR3 in DNA: TGCGCCAGCAGCTGGGGGGGACAGGGGTATGAGCAGTTCTTC.

This clonotype was detected a few times. The V and J genes are TRBV5-6 and TRBJ1-2, with D possibly being TRBD1 (6 bases). V was cut by 4 bases and J by 4 bases, with 14 bases left in between. Germline CDR1 SGHDT, CDR2 YYEEEE. This CDR3 is built from 14 residues. The CDR3: CASSPDRSFYGYTF. The CDR3 nucleotides are TGTGCCAGCAGCCCGGACAGATCCTTCTATGGCTACACCTTC.

Comment on this clonotype: Germline and junction disagree at one end, which may indicate a read error. The chain couples TRBV6-2 or TRBV6-3 to TRBJ2-4; a possible D gene is TRBD2 (6 bases). This CDR3 has 16 amino acids. Germline V lookup: CDR1 MNHEY, CDR2 SVGEGT. For the CDR3, the DNA is TGTGCCAACTGGAACGGACTAACGGGAGCCAAGAACATTCAGTACTTC. Protein product: CANWNGLTGAKNIQYF.

V usage is TRBV21-1 and J usage is TRBJ2-7; the table calls TRBD2, which could not be checked here. TRBV21-1 has pseudogene status. The CDR3 contains 17 residues. CDR3 nucleotide sequence: TGTGCCAGCAGCAATGAGGGGCGGGAGGGCTCTCGCTACGAGCAGTACTTC. It codes for CASSNEGREGSRYEQYF.

This rearrangement joins TRBV20-1 to TRBJ1-2, with a possible D match to TRBD1 (6 bases). Trimming removed 3 bases at V and 2 bases at J, with 16 bases between. Germline CDR1 DFQATT, CDR2 SNEGSKA (reference sequence). The CDR3 is 15 residues long. The CDR3 DNA is TGCAGTGCTAGTGGGGGGCAGGGGCGAAACTATGGCTACACCTTC. Encoded protein: CSASGGQGRNYGYTF.

The chain carries TRBV7-2 and TRBJ2-3; possible D gene TRBD1, 6 bases. CDR3 length: 12 amino acids. Germline V gene lookup returns CDR1 SGHTA and CDR2 FQGNSA. Trimming removed 5 bases from V and 10 bases from J, with 13 bases in between. This CDR3 is CASSPTQGSQYF. For the CDR3, the DNA is TGTGCCAGCAGCCCGACACAGGGTTCGCAGTATTTT. Filled out from reference TRBV7-2 and TRBJ2-3, the complete variable domain reads GAGVSQSPSNKVTEKGKDVELRCDPISGHTALYWYRQSLGQGLEFLIYFQGNSAPDKSGLPSDRFSAERTGGSVSTLTIQRTQQEDSAVYLCASSPTQGSQYFGPGTRLTVL.

The chain recombines TRBV5-1 with TRBJ2-1; 10 nucleotides agree with TRBD1. With V trimmed by 4 bases and J by 6 bases, 1 base remained unmatched. Germline V lookup: CDR1 SGHRS, CDR2 YFSETQ. CDR3 length: 13 amino acids. The CDR3 DNA is TGCGCCAGCAGCGACAGGGGGCTCAATGAGCAGTTCTTC. Translated, it gives CASSDRGLNEQFF.

The chain combines TRBV5-1 with TRBJ2-7, with 7 bases lining up with TRBD1. Trimming took 5 bases from V and 3 from J; bases not matched to a gene: 5. Per the germline V gene, CDR1 is SGHRS and CDR2 is YFSETQ. The CDR3 consists of 13 residues. For the CDR3, the DNA is TGCGCCAGCAGACTCGACAGGGACTACGAGCAGTACTTC. Translation: CASRLDRDYEQYF.